This TCR beta chain was identified during a study of blood T cells in healthy people across ages. A sample-barcoded 5' primer and a J-beta primer mix were used in a second PCR of roughly 7 to 11 cycles. One entry per CDR3 protein results from TCRdb running MiXCR on the 5' RACE reads. The sample has 850,000 or so distinct CDR3 sequences, 29% seen once. Only one count was recorded for this clonotype. Antigen unknown. The CDR3 sequence is 14 residues long. Study-wide points: PBMC samples, being unsorted, prevented any conclusive comparison of naive and antigen-experienced cells. With donor CMV status unknown, expanded clonotype changes were possibly confounded. There were more naive CD4+ cells and higher diversity in long-lived donors than in aged donors.

This receptor was identified in a woman older than 75 in good health. The genes are TRBV12-3 or TRBV12-4 and TRBJ2-1, with 8 bases that match TRBD2. The DNA end favors TRBJ2-7, so the J call may be wrong. Sequenced input: blood. CDR3 in amino acids: CASSRRGGNNEQYF. The CDR3 DNA reads as TGTGCCAGCAGCCGACGGGGGGGCAACAATGAGCAGTACTTC.